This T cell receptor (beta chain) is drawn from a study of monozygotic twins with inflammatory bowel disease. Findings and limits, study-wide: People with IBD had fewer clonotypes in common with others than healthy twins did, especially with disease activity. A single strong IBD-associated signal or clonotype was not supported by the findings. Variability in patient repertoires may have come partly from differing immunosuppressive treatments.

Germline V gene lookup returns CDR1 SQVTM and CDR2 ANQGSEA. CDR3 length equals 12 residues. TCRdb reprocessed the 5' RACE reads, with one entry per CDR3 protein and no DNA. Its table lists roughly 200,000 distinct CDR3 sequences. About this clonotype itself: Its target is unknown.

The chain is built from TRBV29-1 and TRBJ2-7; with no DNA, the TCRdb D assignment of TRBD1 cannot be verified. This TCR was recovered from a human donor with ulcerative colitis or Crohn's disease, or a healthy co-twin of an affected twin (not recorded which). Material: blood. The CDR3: CSVPGQGREQYF.